This is a list of T cell receptor beta chains from one sample in a study of blood T cell repertoires in COVID-19. Some clones are missing from TCRdb's copy, which holds only in-frame ones; the method was immunoSEQ multiplex PCR. The sample holds 200,000 to 250,000 clones, over 65% seen once. The sample taken for sequencing was PBMCs or T cells enriched from blood (not recorded which). These receptors all stem from a woman in her fifties or sixties who had recovered from COVID-19. CDR3s include the opening cysteine and the closing phenylalanine or tryptophan. Fields, in order: CDR3 DNA, CDR3 protein, clone size, V gene, D gene, J gene. A D gene is named only where the DNA matches it firmly. The size entry is marked missing in some rows and otherwise reads once, few, many or a size class.

CDR3nt: TGTGCCAGTAGCAAAGACAGGGGGCGGGTCTATGGCTACACCTTC
CDR3aa: CASSKDRGRVYGYTF
abundance: NA
v_gene: TRBV19
d_gene: TRBD1
j_gene: TRBJ1-2

CDR3nt: TGTGCCAGCAGTTTTGGGGGCGGCACTGAAGCTTTCTTT
CDR3aa: CASSFGGGTEAFF
abundance: NA
v_gene: TRBV12-3/TRBV12-4
d_gene: NA
j_gene: TRBJ1-1

CDR3nt: TGCGCCAGCAGCCCCGGGACAGGGTCCGGGGAGCAGTACTTC
CDR3aa: CASSPGTGSGEQYF
abundance: NA
v_gene: TRBV5-1
d_gene: TRBD1
j_gene: TRBJ2-7

CDR3nt: TGCGCCAGCAGCCCCCGGGAGGCCCTCAATGAAAAACTGTTTTTT
CDR3aa: CASSPREALNEKLFF
abundance: few
v_gene: TRBV4-3
d_gene: NA
j_gene: TRBJ1-4

CDR3nt: TGTGCCAGCACCCCTTTTGCGCCCGGGGTTGAAGCTTTCTTT
CDR3aa: CASTPFAPGVEAFF
abundance: NA
v_gene: TRBV5-8
d_gene: NA
j_gene: TRBJ1-1

CDR3nt: TGTGCCATCAGCGGCGGGACTCAGCCCCAGCATTTT
CDR3aa: CAISGGTQPQHF
abundance: NA
v_gene: TRBV10-3
d_gene: NA
j_gene: TRBJ1-5

CDR3nt: TGTGCCAGCAGCTTAAACAGGGACCCTGGAAACACCATATATTTT
CDR3aa: CASSLNRDPGNTIYF
abundance: NA
v_gene: TRBV11-2
d_gene: NA
j_gene: TRBJ1-3

CDR3nt: TGTGCCAGCAACATACAGTGGGGCCCGCAAGAGACCCAGTACTTC
CDR3aa: CASNIQWGPQETQYF
abundance: NA
v_gene: TRBV6-5
d_gene: NA
j_gene: TRBJ2-5

CDR3nt: TGTGCCAGCAGCCCCCGACAGGGTTTGGAAGCTTTCTTT
CDR3aa: CASSPRQGLEAFF
abundance: NA
v_gene: TRBV7-8
d_gene: TRBD1
j_gene: TRBJ1-1

CDR3nt: TGCGCCAGCAGCTGGGCCGGACAGGGCCCGCGGGCTTTCTTT
CDR3aa: CASSWAGQGPRAFF
abundance: NA
v_gene: TRBV5-1
d_gene: TRBD1
j_gene: TRBJ1-1

CDR3nt: TGTGCCAGTAGTATTCTCACTGAAGCTTTCTTT
CDR3aa: CASSILTEAFF
abundance: NA
v_gene: TRBV19
d_gene: NA
j_gene: TRBJ1-1

CDR3nt: TGTGCCAGTAGTATAGCGCGCGGGGGCACCTACGAGCAGTACTTC
CDR3aa: CASSIARGGTYEQYF
abundance: NA
v_gene: TRBV19
d_gene: NA
j_gene: TRBJ2-7

CDR3nt: TGTGCCAGTAGAGGGGGGGCCGCCAGCTCTGGAAACACCATATATTTT
CDR3aa: CASRGGAASSGNTIYF
abundance: few
v_gene: TRBV19
d_gene: NA
j_gene: TRBJ1-3

CDR3nt: TGTGCCAGCAGCCCCAGACAGGGTGACGGCTACACCTTC
CDR3aa: CASSPRQGDGYTF
abundance: once
v_gene: TRBV14
d_gene: TRBD1
j_gene: TRBJ1-2

CDR3nt: TGTGCCAGCAGTTTTCGGCAGACGGGGAAAAACACCATATATTTT
CDR3aa: CASSFRQTGKNTIYF
abundance: NA
v_gene: TRBV6-2/TRBV6-3
d_gene: NA
j_gene: TRBJ1-3

CDR3nt: TGTGCCAGCAGCTCCGACATGGGAGGCACCGGGGAGCTGTTTTTT
CDR3aa: CASSSDMGGTGELFF
abundance: NA
v_gene: TRBV5-6
d_gene: NA
j_gene: TRBJ2-2

CDR3nt: TGTGCCAGCAGCCAAGAACTGGCGGCGGAAGGGGCAGGGACCCAGTACTTC
CDR3aa: CASSQELAAEGAGTQYF
abundance: NA
v_gene: TRBV4-2
d_gene: NA
j_gene: TRBJ2-5

CDR3nt: TGTGCCAGCAGTTTAGTAGAAGAGACCCAGTACTTC
CDR3aa: CASSLVEETQYF
abundance: NA
v_gene: TRBV12-3/TRBV12-4
d_gene: NA
j_gene: TRBJ2-5

CDR3nt: TGTGCCAGCAGTTCCGGGTTTGAGGGAGGCCTCTCTGGGGCCAACGTCCTGACTTTC
CDR3aa: CASSSGFEGGLSGANVLTF
abundance: NA
v_gene: TRBV6-2/TRBV6-3
d_gene: NA
j_gene: TRBJ2-6

CDR3nt: TGTGCCAGCAGCCAAGATCGTGCGGGACCGCCAAATGAAAAACTGTTTTTT
CDR3aa: CASSQDRAGPPNEKLFF
abundance: NA
v_gene: TRBV3-1/TRBV3-2
d_gene: NA
j_gene: TRBJ1-4

CDR3nt: TGTGCCAGCAGCACCGAACAGAACACTGAAGCTTTCTTT
CDR3aa: CASSTEQNTEAFF
abundance: NA
v_gene: TRBV7-6
d_gene: NA
j_gene: TRBJ1-1

CDR3nt: TGTGCCAGCAGCTTAAATCCAGGGGACGACTATGGCTACACCTTC
CDR3aa: CASSLNPGDDYGYTF
abundance: NA
v_gene: TRBV7-3
d_gene: NA
j_gene: TRBJ1-2

CDR3nt: TGTGCCACCAGCAGGGCCGGGACAGCCTCCTACAATGAGCAGTTCTTC
CDR3aa: CATSRAGTASYNEQFF
abundance: NA
v_gene: TRBV15
d_gene: TRBD1
j_gene: TRBJ2-1

CDR3nt: TGTGCCAGCAGCTTACACACTAGGGCGGGTGAGCAGTTCTTC
CDR3aa: CASSLHTRAGEQFF
abundance: NA
v_gene: TRBV7-9
d_gene: NA
j_gene: TRBJ2-1

CDR3nt: TGTGCCAGTAGTTGGACTAGCGGGAGTTCTCGTGAGCAGTTCTTC
CDR3aa: CASSWTSGSSREQFF
abundance: NA
v_gene: TRBV19
d_gene: TRBD2
j_gene: TRBJ2-1

CDR3nt: TGTGCCAGCAGCTTACAGGTTTCAAATGAGCAGTTCTTC
CDR3aa: CASSLQVSNEQFF
abundance: NA
v_gene: TRBV7-3
d_gene: NA
j_gene: TRBJ2-1

CDR3nt: TGCGCCAGCAGTCAATTGAAGACTCCTGGGAGCACTGAAGCTTTCTTT
CDR3aa: CASSQLKTPGSTEAFF
abundance: NA
v_gene: TRBV23-1
d_gene: NA
j_gene: TRBJ1-1

CDR3nt: TGTGCCAGCAGCTTGGGTCCGGAGCGGGTGGAGACCCAGTACTTC
CDR3aa: CASSLGPERVETQYF
abundance: NA
v_gene: TRBV5-8
d_gene: NA
j_gene: TRBJ2-5

CDR3nt: TGTGCCAGCAGCTTAGCACAGGGAAGAAATGATGGCTACACCTTC
CDR3aa: CASSLAQGRNDGYTF
abundance: NA
v_gene: TRBV7-9
d_gene: NA
j_gene: TRBJ1-2

CDR3nt: TGTGCCAGCAGCCCGAAGTCCGGGACAGGGGGTTGGGATGGCTACACCTTC
CDR3aa: CASSPKSGTGGWDGYTF
abundance: NA
v_gene: TRBV7-2
d_gene: TRBD1
j_gene: TRBJ1-2

CDR3nt: TGTGCCAGCAGCTTAGGGCAGGGTCAAAATCAGCCCCAGCATTTT
CDR3aa: CASSLGQGQNQPQHF
abundance: NA
v_gene: TRBV11-2
d_gene: NA
j_gene: TRBJ1-5

CDR3nt: TGTGCCAGCAGTCCCCCCGGGACTCTTTCCTACGAGCAGTACTTC
CDR3aa: CASSPPGTLSYEQYF
abundance: few
v_gene: TRBV11-2
d_gene: NA
j_gene: TRBJ2-7

CDR3nt: TGTGCCTGGAATAAGGGACAGGGCCCGAGGAACACTGAAGCTTTCTTT
CDR3aa: CAWNKGQGPRNTEAFF
abundance: NA
v_gene: TRBV30
d_gene: TRBD1
j_gene: TRBJ1-1

CDR3nt: TGTGCCAGCAGCCCTGGAGGGTTCCGCTCTGGAAACACCATATATTTT
CDR3aa: CASSPGGFRSGNTIYF
abundance: few
v_gene: TRBV11-2
d_gene: NA
j_gene: TRBJ1-3

CDR3nt: TGTGCCAGCTCACGACAGAGGCAGGGAGAGACCCAGTACTTC
CDR3aa: CASSRQRQGETQYF
abundance: NA
v_gene: TRBV18
d_gene: NA
j_gene: TRBJ2-5